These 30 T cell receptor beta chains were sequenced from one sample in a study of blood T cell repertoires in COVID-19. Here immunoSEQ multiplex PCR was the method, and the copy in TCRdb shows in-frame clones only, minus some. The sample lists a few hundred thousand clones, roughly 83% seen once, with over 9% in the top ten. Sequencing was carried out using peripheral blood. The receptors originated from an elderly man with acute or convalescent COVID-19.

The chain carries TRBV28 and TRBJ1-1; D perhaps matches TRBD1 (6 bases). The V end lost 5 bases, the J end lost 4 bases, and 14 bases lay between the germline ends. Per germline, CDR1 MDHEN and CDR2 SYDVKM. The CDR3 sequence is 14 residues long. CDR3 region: CASSITGMGTEAFF. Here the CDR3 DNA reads TGTGCCAGCAGTATAACAGGGATGGGCACTGAAGCTTTCTTT. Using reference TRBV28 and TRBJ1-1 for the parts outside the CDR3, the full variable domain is DVKVTQSSRYLVKRTGEKVFLECVQDMDHENMFWYRQDPGLGLRLIYFSYDVKMKEKGDIPEGYSVSREKKERFSLILESASTNQTSMYLCASSITGMGTEAFFGQGTRLTVV.

The CDR3 region is CASSPGFEGNTEAFF. CDR3 sequence (DNA): TGTGCCAGCTCACCAGGTTTCGAGGGGAACACTGAAGCTTTCTTT. This sequence joins TRBV18 and TRBJ1-1, with D uncertain. The length of the CDR3 is 15 residues. V lost 2 bases and J 1 base, leaving 11 bases between the germline ends. Germline values: CDR1 KGHSH, CDR2 LQKENI.

The CDR3 region is CASSLVKGQGYEQYF. The CDR3 nucleotides are TGCGCCAGCAGCTTGGTAAAGGGGCAAGGGTACGAGCAGTACTTC. The V gene is TRBV5-1, the J gene TRBJ2-7, with D possibly being TRBD1 (5 bases). This CDR3 is 15 amino acids long. Germline values: CDR1 SGHRS, CDR2 YFSETQ. Trimming pared 0 bases from V and 4 bases from J, leaving 14 bases between.

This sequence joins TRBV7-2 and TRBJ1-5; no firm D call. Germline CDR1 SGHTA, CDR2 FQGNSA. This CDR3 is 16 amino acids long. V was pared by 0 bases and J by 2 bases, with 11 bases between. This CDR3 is CASSLARVTGNQPQHF. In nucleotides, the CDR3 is TGTGCCAGCAGCTTAGCGCGGGTAACTGGCAATCAGCCCCAGCATTTT.

CDR3 region: CASSDSSGNTIYF. The CDR3 nucleotides are TGTGCCAGCAGCGACAGCTCTGGAAACACCATATATTTT. V usage is TRBV7-3 and J usage is TRBJ1-3; maybe TRBD1 (5 bases). Trimming shortened V by 5 bases and J by 0 bases, and 5 bases separated the two germline ends. The V gene's germline CDR1 is SGHTA and CDR2 FQGTGA. The CDR3 extends over 13 amino acids.

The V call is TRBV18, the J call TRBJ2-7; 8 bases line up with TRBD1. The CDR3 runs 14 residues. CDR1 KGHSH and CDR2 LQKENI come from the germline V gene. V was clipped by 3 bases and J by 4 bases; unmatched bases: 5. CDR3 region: CASSPLQGAYEQYF. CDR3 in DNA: TGTGCCAGCTCACCGCTGCAGGGGGCGTACGAGCAGTACTTC.

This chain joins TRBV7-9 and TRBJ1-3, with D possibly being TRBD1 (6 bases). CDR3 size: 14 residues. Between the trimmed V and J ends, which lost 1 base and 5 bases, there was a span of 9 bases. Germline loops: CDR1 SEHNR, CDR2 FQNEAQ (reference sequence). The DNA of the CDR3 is TGTGCCAGCAGCTTAGTAACAGGGAGAAACACCATATATTTT. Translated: CASSLVTGRNTIYF.

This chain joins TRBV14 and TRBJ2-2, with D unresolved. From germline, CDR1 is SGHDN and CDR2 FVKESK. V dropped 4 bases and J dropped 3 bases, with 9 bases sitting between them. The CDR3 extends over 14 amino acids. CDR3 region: CASSPSTYTGELFF. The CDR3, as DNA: TGTGCCAGCAGCCCGTCTACCTACACCGGGGAGCTGTTTTTT.

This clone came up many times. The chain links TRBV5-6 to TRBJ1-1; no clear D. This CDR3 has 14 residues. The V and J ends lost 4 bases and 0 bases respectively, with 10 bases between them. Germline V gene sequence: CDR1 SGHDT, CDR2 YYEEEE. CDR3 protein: CASSPAGVNTEAFF. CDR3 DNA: TGTGCCAGCAGCCCGGCGGGTGTGAACACTGAAGCTTTCTTT. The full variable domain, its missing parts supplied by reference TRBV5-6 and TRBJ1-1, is DAGVTQSPTHLIKTRGQQVTLRCSPKSGHDTVSWYQQALGQGPQFIFQYYEEEERQRGNFPDRFSGHQFPNYSSELNVNALLLGDSALYLCASSPAGVNTEAFFGQGTRLTVV.

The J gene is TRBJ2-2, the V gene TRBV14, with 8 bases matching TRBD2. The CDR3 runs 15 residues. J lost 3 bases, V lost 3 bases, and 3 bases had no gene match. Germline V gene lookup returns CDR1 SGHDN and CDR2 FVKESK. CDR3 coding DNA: TGTGCCAGCAGCCAGGAACTAGCGGACACCGGGGAGCTGTTTTTT. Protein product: CASSQELADTGELFF.

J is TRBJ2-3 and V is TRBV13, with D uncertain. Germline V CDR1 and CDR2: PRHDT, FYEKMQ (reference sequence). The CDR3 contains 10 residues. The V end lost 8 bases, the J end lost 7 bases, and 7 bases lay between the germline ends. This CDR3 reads CASGPNTQYF. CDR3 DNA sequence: TGTGCCAGCGGCCCGAATACGCAGTATTTT.

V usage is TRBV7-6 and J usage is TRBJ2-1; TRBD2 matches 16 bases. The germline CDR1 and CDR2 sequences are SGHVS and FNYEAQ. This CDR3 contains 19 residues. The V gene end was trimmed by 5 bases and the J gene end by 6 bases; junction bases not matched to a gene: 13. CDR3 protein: CASSPRGTSGRAPLNEQFF. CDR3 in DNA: TGTGCCAGCAGCCCCCGGGGGACTAGCGGGAGGGCACCCCTCAATGAGCAGTTCTTC.

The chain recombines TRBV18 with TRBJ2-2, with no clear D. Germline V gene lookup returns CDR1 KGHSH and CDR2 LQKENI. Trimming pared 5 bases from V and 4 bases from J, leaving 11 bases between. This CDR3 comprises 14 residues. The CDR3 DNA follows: TGTGCCAGCTCAGTTGGGCAAACCACCGGGGAGCTGTTTTTT. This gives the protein CASSVGQTTGELFF.

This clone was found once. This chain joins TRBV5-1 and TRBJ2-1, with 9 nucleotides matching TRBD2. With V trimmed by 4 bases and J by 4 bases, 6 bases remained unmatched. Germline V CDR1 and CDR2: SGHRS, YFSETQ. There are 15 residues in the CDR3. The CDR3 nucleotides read TGCGCCAGCAGCCTCGGGACTAGCCCTTACAATGAGCAGTTCTTC. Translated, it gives CASSLGTSPYNEQFF.

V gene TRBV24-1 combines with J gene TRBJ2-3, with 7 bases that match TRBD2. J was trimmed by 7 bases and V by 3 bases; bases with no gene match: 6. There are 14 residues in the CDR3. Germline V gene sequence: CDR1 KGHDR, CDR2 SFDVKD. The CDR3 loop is CATSDGLGAYTQYF. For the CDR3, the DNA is TGTGCCACCAGTGATGGACTAGGGGCTTATACGCAGTATTTT.

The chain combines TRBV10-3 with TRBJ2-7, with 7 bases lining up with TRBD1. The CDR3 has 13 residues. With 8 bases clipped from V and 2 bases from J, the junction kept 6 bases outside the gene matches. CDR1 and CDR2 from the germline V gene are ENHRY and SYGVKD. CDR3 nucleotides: TGTGCCATCCAGGGACAGCAGACCTACGAGCAGTACTTC. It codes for CAIQGQQTYEQYF.

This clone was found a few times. CDR3 DNA sequence: TGCGCCAGCAGTCCAGGGTCCGTAGGGTCACCCCTCCACTTT. Translated: CASSPGSVGSPLHF. This chain links TRBV10-2 with TRBJ1-6; D perhaps matches TRBD1 (5 bases). Trimming took off 5 bases at V and 10 bases at J, with 15 bases between the two ends. This CDR3 spans 14 amino acids. Germline CDR1 reads WSHSY; CDR2 reads SAAADI.

The CDR3 DNA is TGTGCCAGTACCGGACAGGGGTCGGAATATGGAAACACCATATATTTT. This codes for CASTGQGSEYGNTIYF. This rearrangement joins TRBV19 to TRBJ1-3; 9 nucleotides line up with TRBD1. J gave up 3 bases and V 7 bases, and 10 bases lay outside the gene matches. CDR1 and CDR2 from the germline V gene are LNHDA and SQIVND (reference sequence). The CDR3 loop spans 16 amino acids.

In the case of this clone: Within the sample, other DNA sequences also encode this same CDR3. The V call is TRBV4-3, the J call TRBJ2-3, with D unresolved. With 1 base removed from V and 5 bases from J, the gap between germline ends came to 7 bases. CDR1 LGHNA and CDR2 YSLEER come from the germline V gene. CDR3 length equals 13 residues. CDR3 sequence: CASSQGPGDTQYF. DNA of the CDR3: TGCGCCAGCAGCCAAGGCCCAGGAGATACGCAGTATTTT.

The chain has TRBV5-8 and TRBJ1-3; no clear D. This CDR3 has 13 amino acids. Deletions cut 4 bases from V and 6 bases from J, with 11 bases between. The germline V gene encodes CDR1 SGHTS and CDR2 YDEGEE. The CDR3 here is CASSPWQENTIYF. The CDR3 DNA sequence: TGTGCCAGCAGCCCCTGGCAGGAAAACACCATATATTTT.

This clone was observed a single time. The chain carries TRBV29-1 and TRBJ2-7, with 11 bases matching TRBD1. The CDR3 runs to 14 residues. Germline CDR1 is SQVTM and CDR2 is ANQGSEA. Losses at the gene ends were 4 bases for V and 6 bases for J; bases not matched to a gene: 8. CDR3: CSVVLGTGGSEQYF. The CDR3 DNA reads TGCAGCGTTGTTTTGGGGACAGGGGGTTCCGAGCAGTACTTC.

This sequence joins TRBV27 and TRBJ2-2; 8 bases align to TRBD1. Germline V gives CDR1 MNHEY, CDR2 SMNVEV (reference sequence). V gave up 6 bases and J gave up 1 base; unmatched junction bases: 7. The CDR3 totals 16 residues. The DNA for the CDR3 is TGTGCCAGCAGACTACTCGGACAGGGGAACACCGGGGAGCTGTTTTTT. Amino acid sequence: CASRLLGQGNTGELFF.

CDR3 nucleotide sequence: TGTGCCAGCAGGCCGGGGGGATCTGAAGCTTTCTTT. As protein: CASRPGGSEAFF. The genes are TRBV6-5 and TRBJ1-1; tentatively, D is TRBD1 (5 bases). Per the germline V gene, CDR1 is MNHEY and CDR2 is SVGAGI. This CDR3 contains 12 residues. Trimming stripped 6 bases from V and 6 bases from J, with 11 bases between.

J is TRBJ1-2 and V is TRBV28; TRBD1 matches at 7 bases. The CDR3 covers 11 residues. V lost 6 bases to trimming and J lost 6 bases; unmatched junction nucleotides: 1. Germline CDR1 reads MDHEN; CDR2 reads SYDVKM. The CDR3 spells CASSTGDGYTF. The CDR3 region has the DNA TGTGCCAGCAGCACAGGGGATGGCTACACCTTC.

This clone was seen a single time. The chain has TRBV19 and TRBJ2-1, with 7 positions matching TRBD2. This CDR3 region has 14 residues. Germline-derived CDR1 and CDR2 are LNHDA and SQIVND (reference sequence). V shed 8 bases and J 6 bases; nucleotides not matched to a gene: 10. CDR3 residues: CASGEGRAGNEQFF. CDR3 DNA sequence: TGTGCCAGTGGGGAGGGCAGGGCTGGCAATGAGCAGTTCTTC.

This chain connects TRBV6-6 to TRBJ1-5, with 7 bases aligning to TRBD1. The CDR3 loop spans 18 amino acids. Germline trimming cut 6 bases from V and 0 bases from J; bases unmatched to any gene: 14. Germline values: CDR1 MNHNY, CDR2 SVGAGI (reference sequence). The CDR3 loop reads CASSRLDRQGVSNQPQHF. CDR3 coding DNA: TGTGCCAGCAGCCGACTGGACAGGCAAGGGGTTAGCAATCAGCCCCAGCATTTT.

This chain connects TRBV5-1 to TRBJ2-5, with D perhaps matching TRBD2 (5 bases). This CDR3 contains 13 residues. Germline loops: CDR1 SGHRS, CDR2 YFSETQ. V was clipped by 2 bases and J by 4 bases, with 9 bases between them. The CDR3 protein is CASSFVGGETQYF. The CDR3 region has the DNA TGCGCCAGCAGCTTTGTAGGAGGAGAGACCCAGTACTTC. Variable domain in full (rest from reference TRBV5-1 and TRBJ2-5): KAGVTQTPRYLIKTRGQQVTLSCSPISGHRSVSWYQQTPGQGLQFLFEYFSETQRNKGNFPGRFSGRQFSNSRSEMNVSTLELGDSALYLCASSFVGGETQYFGPGTRLLVL.

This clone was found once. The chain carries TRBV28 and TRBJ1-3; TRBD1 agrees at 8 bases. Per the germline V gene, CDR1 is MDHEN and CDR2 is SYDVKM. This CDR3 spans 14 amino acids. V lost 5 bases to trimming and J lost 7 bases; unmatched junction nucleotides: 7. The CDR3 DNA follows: TGTGCCAGCAGTCCCAGGGGGCGAGGGAACACCATATATTTT. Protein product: CASSPRGRGNTIYF.

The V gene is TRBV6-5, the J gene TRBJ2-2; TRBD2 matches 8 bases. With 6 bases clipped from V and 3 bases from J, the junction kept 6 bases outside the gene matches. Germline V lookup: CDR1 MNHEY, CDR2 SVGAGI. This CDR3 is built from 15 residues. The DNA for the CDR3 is TGTGCCAGCAGCCGGAGCGGGGGAGACACCGGGGAGCTGTTTTTT. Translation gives CASSRSGGDTGELFF.

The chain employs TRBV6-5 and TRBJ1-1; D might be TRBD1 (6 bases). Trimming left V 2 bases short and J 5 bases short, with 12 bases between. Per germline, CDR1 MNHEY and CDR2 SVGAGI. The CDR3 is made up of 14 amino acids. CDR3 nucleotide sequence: TGTGCCAGCAGTTACCTCCAGGGGTGGACTGAAGCTTTCTTT. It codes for CASSYLQGWTEAFF.